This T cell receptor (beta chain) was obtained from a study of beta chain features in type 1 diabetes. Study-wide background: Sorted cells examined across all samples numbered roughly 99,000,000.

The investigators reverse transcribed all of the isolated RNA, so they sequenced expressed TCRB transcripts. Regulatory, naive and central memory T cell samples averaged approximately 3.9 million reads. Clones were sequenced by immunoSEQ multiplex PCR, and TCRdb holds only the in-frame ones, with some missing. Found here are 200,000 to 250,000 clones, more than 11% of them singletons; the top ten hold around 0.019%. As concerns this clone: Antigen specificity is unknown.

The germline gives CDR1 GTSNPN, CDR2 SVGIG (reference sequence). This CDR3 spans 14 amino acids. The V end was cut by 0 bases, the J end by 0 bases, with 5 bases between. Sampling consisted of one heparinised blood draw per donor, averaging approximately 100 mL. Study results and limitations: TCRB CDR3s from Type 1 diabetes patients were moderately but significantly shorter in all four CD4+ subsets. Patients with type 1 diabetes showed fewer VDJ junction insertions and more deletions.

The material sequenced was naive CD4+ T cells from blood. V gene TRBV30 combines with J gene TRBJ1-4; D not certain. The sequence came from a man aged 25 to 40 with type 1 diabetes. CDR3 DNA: TGTGCCTGGAGTGTCTATCCAACTAATGAAAAACTGTTTTTT. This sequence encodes CAWSVYPTNEKLFF.